This T cell receptor beta chain was sequenced during a study of cytomegalovirus exposure and HLA in healthy donors. J lost 8 bases, V lost 1 base, and 6 bases had no gene match. Germline CDR1 and CDR2: SGHAT and FQNNGV. This CDR3 comprises 15 residues. This table comes from immunoSEQ multiplex PCR, and its TCRdb copy is limited to in-frame clones, with some not included. The sample has around 52,000 clones, more than 80% seen once; the top ten hold roughly 6%. The donors were in the roughly 110-subject validation cohort, distinct from the roughly 700-subject first cohort. Study-wide results and caveats: The study found most TCR sequences rare, yet found some public TCRs in many donors. Among the CMV-associated chains, a few were confirmed in vitro as specific for CMV antigens.

Regarding this clone: As yet, its antigen is unknown.

Sequenced sample: PBMCs. This TCR came from a woman between 18 and 29 years old in good health and CMV-seronegative. The V call is TRBV11-2, the J call TRBJ2-1, with 9 positions matching TRBD2. DNA for the CDR3: TGTGCCAGCAGCTTAGTTTCGGGACTAGCCTATGAGCAGTTCTTC. Its translation: CASSLVSGLAYEQFF.